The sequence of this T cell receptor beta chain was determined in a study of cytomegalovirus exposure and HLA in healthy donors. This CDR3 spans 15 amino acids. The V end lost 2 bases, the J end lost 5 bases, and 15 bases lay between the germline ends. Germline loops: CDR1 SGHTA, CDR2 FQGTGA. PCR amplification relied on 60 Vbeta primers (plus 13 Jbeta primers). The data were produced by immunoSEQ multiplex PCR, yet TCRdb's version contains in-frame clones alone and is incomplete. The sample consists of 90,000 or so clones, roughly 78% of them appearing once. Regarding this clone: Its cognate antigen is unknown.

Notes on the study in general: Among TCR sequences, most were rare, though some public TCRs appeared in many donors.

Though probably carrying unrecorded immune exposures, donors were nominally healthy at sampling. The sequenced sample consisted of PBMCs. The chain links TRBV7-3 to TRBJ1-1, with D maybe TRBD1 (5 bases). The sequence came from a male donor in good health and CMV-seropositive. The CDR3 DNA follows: TGTGCCAGCAGCTTATGGCCGGGGGAGAGGACTGAAGCTTTCTTT. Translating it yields CASSLWPGERTEAFF.